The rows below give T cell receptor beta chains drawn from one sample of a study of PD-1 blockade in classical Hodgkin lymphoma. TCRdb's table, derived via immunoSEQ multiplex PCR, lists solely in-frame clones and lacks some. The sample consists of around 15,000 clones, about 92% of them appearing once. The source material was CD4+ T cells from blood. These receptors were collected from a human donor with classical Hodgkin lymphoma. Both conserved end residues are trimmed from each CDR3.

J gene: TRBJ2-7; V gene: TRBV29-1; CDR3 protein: SVEGHRGYEQY
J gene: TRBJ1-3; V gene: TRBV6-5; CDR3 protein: ASSASVIGNTIY
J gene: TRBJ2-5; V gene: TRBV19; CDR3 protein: ASGDTGGETQY
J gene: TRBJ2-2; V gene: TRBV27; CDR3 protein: ASSYAPPGELF
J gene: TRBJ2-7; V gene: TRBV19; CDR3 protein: ASSNPLSGSGSEQY
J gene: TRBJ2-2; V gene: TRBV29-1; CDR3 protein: SVMYTGELF
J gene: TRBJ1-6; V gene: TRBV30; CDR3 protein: AWRNNYNSPLH
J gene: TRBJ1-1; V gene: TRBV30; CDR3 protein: ALVQGVQEAF
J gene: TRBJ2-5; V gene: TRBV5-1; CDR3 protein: ASSLGVETQY
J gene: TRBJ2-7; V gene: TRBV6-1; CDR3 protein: ASSEEGQGYEQY
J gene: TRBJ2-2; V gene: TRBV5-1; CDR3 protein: ASSLSQEGTGELF
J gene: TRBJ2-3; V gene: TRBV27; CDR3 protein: ASSMREGAILAGVTDTQY
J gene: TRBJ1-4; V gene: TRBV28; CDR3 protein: ASSLNEKLF
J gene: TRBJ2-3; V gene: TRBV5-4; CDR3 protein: ASSLLGASTDTQY
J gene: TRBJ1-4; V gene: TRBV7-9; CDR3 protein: ASSPEKEKLF
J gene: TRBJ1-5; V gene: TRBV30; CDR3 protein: AWSTGVRQPQH
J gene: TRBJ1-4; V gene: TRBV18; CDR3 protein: ASSQGNTNEKLF
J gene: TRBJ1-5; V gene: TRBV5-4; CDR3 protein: ASSWDSNQPQH
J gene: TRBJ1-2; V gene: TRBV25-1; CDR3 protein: ASSTDSDGYT
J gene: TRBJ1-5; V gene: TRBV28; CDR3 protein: ASSGGGGNQPQH
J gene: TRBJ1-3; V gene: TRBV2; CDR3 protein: ASRSGQGTSIY
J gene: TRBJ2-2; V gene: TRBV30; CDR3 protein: AWKKLPGELF
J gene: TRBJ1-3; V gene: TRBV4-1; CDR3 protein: ASSQGTGSGNTIY
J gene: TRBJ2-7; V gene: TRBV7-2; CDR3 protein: ASSPDTYEQY
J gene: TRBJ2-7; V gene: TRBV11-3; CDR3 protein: ASSLGSGGNYEQY
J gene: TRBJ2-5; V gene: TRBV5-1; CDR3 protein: ASSPGTGVETQY
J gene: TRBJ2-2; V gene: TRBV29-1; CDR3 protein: SVEDRGRRNTGELF
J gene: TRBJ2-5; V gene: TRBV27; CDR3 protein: ASSWDGGTQY
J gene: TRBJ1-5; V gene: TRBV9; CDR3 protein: ASSVGGTGGEPQH
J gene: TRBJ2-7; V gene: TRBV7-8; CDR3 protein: ATVGTSGTISSYEQY
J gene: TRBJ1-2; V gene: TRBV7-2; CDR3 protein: ASSGLQGRLGYT
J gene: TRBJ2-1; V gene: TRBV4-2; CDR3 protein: ASSQDLAAGVPSYNEQF
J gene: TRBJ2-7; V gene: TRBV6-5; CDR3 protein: ASGSGTGLYEQY
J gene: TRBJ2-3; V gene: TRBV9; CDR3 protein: ASSWTSGTDTQY